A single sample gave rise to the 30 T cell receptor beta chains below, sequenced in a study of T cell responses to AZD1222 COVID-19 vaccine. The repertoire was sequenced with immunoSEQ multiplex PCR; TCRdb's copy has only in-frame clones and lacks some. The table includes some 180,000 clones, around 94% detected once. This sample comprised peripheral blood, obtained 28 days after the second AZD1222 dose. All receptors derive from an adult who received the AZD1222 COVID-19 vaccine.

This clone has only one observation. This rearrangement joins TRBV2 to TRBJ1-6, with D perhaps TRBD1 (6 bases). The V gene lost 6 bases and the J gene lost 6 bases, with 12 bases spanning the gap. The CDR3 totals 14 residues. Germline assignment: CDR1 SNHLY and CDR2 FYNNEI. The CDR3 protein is CASRLTGTNSPLHF. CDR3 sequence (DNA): TGTGCCAGCAGGCTTACAGGGACTAATTCACCCCTCCACTTT. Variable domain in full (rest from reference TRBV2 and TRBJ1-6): EPEVTQTPSHQVTQMGQEVILRCVPISNHLYFYWYRQILGQKVEFLVSFYNNEISEKSEIFDDQFSVERPDGSNFTLKIRSTKLEDSAMYFCASRLTGTNSPLHFGNGTRLTVT.

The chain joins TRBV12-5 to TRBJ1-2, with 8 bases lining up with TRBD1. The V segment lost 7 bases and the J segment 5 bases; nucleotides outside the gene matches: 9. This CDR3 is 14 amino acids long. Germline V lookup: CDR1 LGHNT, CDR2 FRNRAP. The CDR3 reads CASDGDRSLYGYTF. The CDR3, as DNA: TGTGCTAGTGATGGGGACAGGAGCCTATATGGCTACACCTTC. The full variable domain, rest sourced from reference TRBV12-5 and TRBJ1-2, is DARVTQTPRHKVTEMGQEVTMRCQPILGHNTVFWYRQTMMQGLELLAYFRNRAPLDDSGMPKDRFSAEMPDATLATLKIQPSEPRDSAVYFCASDGDRSLYGYTFGSGTRLTVV.

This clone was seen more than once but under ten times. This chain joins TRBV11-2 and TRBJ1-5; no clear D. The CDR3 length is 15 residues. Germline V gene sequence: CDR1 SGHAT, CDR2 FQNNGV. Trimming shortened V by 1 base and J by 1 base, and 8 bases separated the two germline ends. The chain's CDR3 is CASSLGALSNQPQHF. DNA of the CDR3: TGTGCCAGCAGCTTAGGCGCCTTGAGCAATCAGCCCCAGCATTTT.

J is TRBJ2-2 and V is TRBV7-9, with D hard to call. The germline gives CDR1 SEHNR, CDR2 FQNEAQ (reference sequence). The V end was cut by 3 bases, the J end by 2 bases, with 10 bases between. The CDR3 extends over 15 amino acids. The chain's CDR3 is CASSFFGLNTGELFF. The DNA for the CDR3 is TGTGCCAGCAGCTTCTTCGGCCTTAACACCGGGGAGCTGTTTTTT.

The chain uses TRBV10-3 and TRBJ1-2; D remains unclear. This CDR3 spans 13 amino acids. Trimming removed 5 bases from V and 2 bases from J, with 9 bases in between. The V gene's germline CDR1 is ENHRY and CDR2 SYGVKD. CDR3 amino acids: CAISQDINYGYTF. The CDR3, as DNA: TGTGCCATCAGTCAAGACATCAACTATGGCTACACCTTC.

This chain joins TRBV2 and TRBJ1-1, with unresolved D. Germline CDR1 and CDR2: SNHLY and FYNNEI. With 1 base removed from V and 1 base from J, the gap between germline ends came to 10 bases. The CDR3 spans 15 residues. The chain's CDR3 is CASSEVVGGNTEAFF. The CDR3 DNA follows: TGTGCCAGCAGTGAAGTGGTAGGAGGGAACACTGAAGCTTTCTTT.

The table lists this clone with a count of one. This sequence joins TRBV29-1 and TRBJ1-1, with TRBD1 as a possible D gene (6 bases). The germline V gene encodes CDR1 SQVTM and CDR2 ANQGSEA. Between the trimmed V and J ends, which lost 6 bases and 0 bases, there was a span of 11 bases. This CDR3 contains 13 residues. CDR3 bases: TGCAGCGTCAGGGGCAGTATGAACACTGAAGCTTTCTTT. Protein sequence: CSVRGSMNTEAFF.

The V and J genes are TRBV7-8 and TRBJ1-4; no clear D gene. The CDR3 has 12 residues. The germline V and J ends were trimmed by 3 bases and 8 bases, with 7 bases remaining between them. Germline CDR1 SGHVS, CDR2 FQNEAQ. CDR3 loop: CASSFAGEKLFF. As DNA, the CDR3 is TGTGCCAGCAGCTTTGCAGGAGAAAAACTGTTTTTT.

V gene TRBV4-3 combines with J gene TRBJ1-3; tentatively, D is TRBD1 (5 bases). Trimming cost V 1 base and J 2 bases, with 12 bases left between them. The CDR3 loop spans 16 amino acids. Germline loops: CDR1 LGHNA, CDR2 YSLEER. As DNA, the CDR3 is TGCGCCAGCAGCCAAGGAATCGGGGGGGCTGGAAACACCATATATTTT. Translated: CASSQGIGGAGNTIYF.

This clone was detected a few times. DNA of the CDR3: TGTGCCAGCAGCGTGCCGGGCCCGCAGGCAGATACGCAGTATTTT. It specifies CASSVPGPQADTQYF. The V gene is TRBV5-4, the J gene TRBJ2-3; no firm D call. Per the germline V gene, CDR1 is SGHNT and CDR2 is YYREEE (reference sequence). Trimming removed 4 bases at V and 4 bases at J, with 16 bases between. The CDR3 is made up of 15 amino acids.

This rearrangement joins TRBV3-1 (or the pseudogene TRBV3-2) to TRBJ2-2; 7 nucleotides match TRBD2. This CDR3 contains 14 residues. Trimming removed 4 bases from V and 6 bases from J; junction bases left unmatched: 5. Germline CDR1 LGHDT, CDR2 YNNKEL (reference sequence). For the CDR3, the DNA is TGTGCCAGCAGCCGCGGGACTACTGCCGGGGAGCTGTTTTTT. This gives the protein CASSRGTTAGELFF.

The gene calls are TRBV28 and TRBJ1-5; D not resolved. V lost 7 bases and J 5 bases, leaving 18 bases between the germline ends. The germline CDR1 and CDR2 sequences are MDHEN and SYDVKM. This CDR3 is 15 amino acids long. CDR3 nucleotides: TGTGCCAGCATTCTTTCGGCGGGGTTGCATCAGCCCCAGCATTTT. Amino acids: CASILSAGLHQPQHF.

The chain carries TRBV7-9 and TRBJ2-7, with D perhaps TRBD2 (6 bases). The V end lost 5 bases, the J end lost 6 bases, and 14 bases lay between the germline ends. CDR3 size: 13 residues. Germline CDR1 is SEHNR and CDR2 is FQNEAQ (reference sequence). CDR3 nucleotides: TGTGCCAGCAGCCCCGAGGAGGGCGGCGAGCAGTACTTC. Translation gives CASSPEEGGEQYF.

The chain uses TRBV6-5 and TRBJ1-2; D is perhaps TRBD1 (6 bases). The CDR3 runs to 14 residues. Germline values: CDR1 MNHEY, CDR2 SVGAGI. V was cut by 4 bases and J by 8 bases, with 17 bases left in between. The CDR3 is CASSSQGNWEGYTF. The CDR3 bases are TGTGCCAGCAGTTCCCAGGGGAACTGGGAGGGCTACACCTTC.

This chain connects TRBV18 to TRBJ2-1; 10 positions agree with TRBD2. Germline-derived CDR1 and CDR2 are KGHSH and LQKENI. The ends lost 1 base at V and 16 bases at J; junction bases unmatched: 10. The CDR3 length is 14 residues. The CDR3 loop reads CASSPRPGLAILFF. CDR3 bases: TGTGCCAGCTCACCACGGCCGGGACTAGCGATACTATTCTTC.

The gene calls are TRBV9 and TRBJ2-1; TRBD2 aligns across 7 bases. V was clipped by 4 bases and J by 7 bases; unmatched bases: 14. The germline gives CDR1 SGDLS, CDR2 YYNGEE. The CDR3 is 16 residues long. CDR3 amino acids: CASSPQGGPSGNEQFF. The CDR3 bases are TGTGCCAGCAGCCCCCAGGGAGGGCCCTCTGGAAATGAGCAGTTCTTC.

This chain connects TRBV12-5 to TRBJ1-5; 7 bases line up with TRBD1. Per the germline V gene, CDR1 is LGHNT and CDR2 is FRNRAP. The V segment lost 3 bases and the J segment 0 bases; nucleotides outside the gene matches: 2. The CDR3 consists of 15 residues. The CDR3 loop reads CASGLTGDSNQPQHF. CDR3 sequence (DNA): TGTGCTAGTGGTTTAACAGGGGATAGCAATCAGCCCCAGCATTTT.

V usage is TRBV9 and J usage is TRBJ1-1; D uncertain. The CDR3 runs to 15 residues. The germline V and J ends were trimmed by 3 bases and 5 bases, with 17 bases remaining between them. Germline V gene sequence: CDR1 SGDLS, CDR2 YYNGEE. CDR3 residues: CASSAIQTEWTEAFF. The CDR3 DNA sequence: TGTGCCAGCAGCGCGATCCAAACGGAATGGACTGAAGCTTTCTTT.

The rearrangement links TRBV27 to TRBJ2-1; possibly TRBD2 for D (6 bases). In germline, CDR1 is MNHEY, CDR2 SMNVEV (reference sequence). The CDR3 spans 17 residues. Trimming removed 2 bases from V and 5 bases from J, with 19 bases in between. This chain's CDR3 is CASSLERLGFVNNEQFF. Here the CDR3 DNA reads TGTGCCAGCAGTTTAGAGAGACTAGGCTTCGTCAACAATGAGCAGTTCTTC.

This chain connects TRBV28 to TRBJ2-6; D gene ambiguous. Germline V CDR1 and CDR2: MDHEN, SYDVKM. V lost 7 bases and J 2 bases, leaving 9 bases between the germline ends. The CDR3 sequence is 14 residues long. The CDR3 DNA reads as TGTGCCAGCACCCCCAGTGCTGGGGCCAACGTCCTGACTTTC. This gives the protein CASTPSAGANVLTF.

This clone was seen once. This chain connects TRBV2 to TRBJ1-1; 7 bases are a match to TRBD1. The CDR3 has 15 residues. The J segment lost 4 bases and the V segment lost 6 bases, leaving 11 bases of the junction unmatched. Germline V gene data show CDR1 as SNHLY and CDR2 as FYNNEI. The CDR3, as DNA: TGTGCCAGCAGAGAAACACAGGGGTTGGGCACTGAAGCTTTCTTT. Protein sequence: CASRETQGLGTEAFF.

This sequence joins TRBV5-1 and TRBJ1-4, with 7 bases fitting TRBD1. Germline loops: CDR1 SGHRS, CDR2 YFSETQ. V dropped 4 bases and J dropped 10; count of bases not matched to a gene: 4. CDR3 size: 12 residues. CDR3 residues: CASSAYRGKLFF. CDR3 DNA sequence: TGCGCCAGCAGCGCTTACAGGGGAAAACTGTTTTTT.

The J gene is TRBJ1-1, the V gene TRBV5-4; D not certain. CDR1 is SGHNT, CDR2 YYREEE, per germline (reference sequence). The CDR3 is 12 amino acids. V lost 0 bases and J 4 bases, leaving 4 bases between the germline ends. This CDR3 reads CASSLGVTEAFF. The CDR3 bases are TGTGCCAGCAGCTTGGGGGTCACTGAAGCTTTCTTT.

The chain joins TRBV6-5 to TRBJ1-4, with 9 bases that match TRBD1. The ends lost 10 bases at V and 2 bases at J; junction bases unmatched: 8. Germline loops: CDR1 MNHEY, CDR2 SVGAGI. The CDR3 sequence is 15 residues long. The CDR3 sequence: CATLDRGRTNEKLFF. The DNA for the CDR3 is TGTGCCACCCTGGACAGGGGAAGGACTAATGAAAAACTGTTTTTT.

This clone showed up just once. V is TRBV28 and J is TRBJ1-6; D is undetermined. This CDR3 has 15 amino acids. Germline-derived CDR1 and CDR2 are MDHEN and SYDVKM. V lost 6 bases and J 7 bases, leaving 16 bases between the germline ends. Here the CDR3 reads CASRQIRTGNSPLHF. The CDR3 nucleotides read TGTGCCAGCAGACAAATACGCACCGGGAATTCACCCCTCCACTTT.

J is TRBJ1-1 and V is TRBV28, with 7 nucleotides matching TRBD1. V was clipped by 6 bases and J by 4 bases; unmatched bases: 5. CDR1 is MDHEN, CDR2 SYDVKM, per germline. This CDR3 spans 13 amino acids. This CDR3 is CASSLGQITEAFF. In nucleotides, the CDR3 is TGTGCCAGCAGCCTGGGACAGATCACTGAAGCTTTCTTT.

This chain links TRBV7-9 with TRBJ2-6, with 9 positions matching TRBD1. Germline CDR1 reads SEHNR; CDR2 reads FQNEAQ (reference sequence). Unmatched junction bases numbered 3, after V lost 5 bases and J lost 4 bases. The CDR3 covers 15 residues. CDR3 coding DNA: TGTGCCAGCAGCGACAGGGGGTCGGGGGCCAACGTCCTGACTTTC. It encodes CASSDRGSGANVLTF.

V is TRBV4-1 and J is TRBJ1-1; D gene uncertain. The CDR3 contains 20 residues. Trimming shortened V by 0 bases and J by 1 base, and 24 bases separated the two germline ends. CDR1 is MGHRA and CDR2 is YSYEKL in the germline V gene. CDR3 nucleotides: TGCGCCAGCAGCCAAGATTTTAGGGTTGCAGAGATAGGGCGGAACACTGAAGCTTTCTTT. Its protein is CASSQDFRVAEIGRNTEAFF.

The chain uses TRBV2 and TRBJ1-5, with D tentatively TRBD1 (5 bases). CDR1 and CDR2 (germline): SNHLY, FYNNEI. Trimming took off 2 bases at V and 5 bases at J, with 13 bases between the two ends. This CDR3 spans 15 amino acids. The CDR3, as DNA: TGTGCCAGCAGTGAATCGGGGGGTTCAGATCAGCCCCAGCATTTT. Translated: CASSESGGSDQPQHF.

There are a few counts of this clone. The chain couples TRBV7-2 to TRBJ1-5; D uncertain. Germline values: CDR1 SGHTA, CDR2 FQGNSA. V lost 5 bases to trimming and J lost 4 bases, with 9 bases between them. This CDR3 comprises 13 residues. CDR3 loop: CASSTALNQPQHF. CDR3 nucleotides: TGTGCCAGCAGCACGGCCCTTAATCAGCCCCAGCATTTT.